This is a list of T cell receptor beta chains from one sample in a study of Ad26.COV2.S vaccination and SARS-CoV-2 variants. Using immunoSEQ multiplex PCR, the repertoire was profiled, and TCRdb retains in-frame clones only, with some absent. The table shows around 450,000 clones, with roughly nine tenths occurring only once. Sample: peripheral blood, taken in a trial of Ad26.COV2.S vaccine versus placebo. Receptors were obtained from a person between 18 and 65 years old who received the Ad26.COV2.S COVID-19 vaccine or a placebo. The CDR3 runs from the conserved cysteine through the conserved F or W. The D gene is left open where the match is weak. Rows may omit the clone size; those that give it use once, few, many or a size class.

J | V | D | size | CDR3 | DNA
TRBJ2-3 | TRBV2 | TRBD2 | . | CASTGLAGEGTQYF | TGTGCCAGCACGGGACTAGCGGGAGAGGGTACGCAGTATTTT
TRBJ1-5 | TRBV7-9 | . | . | CASSFAGREQPQHF | TGTGCCAGCAGCTTCGCCGGGCGGGAGCAGCCCCAGCATTTT
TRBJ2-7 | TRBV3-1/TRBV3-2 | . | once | CASSHGLSSYEQYF | TGTGCCAGCAGCCACGGACTTAGCTCCTACGAGCAGTACTTC
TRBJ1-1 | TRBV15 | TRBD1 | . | CATSSRTGGNTEAFF | TGTGCCACCAGCTCGCGGACAGGGGGTAACACTGAAGCTTTCTTT
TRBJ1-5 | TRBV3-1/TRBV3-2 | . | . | CASSQGWETPNQPQHF | TGTGCCAGCAGCCAAGGATGGGAGACCCCCAATCAGCCCCAGCATTTT
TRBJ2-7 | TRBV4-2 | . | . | CASSQADSTYEQYF | TGTGCCAGCAGCCAAGCAGACAGTACCTACGAGCAGTACTTC
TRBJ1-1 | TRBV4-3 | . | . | CASSRERKAEAFF | TGCGCCAGCAGCCGCGAAAGGAAGGCTGAAGCTTTCTTT
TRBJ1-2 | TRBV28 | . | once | CASSPMVGGIYGYTF | TGTGCCAGCAGCCCCATGGTGGGAGGAATCTATGGCTACACCTTC
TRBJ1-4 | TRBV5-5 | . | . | CASTRSIGEKLFF | TGTGCCAGCACCCGATCGATAGGTGAAAAACTGTTTTTT
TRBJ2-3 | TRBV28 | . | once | CASSLTAGTTDTQYF | TGTGCCAGCAGTTTGACGGCGGGGACCACAGATACGCAGTATTTT
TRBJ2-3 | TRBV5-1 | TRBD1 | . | CASSSGQGLGDTQYF | TGCGCCAGCAGCTCGGGACAGGGCCTGGGAGATACGCAGTATTTT
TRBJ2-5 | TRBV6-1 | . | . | CASSSAAHWETQYF | TGTGCCAGCAGTTCGGCGGCACATTGGGAGACCCAGTACTTC
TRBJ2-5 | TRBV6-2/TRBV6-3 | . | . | CASSYPGRETQYF | TGTGCCAGCAGTTATCCTGGTCGAGAGACCCAGTACTTC
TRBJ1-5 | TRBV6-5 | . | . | CASSYSVRVAQPQHF | TGTGCCAGCAGTTACTCGGTCAGGGTAGCTCAGCCCCAGCATTTT
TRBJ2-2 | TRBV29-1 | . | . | CSAKQGPTTGELFF | TGCAGCGCCAAGCAAGGCCCGACGACCGGGGAGCTGTTTTTT
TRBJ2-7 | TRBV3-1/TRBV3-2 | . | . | CASSATTTYEQYF | TGTGCCAGCAGCGCCACCACTACCTACGAGCAGTACTTC
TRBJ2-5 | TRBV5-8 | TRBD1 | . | CASSRDRGYQETQYF | TGTGCCAGCAGCCGTGACAGGGGATACCAAGAGACCCAGTACTTC
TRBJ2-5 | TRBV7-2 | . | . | CASSFSSGETQYF | TGTGCCAGCAGCTTTTCCAGCGGAGAGACCCAGTACTTC
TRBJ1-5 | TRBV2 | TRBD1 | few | CASGQGGFQPQHF | TGTGCCAGCGGACAGGGGGGATTTCAGCCCCAGCATTTT
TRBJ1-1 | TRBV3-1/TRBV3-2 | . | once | CASSHPPWTAEAFF | TGTGCCAGCAGCCATCCTCCCTGGACAGCTGAAGCTTTCTTT
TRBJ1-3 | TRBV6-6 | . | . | CASSYPGSYERSRWIF | TGTGCCAGCAGTTACCCTGGATCGTACGAGAGGTCCCGCTGGATATTT
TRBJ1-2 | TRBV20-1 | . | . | CSAMGLGGYTF | TGCAGTGCTATGGGCCTTGGTGGCTACACCTTC
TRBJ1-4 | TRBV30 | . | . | CAWDRPNEKLFF | TGTGCCTGGGACAGGCCTAATGAAAAACTGTTTTTT
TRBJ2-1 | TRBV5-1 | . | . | CASSLYDSHNEQFF | TGCGCCAGCAGCTTGTACGACAGCCACAATGAGCAGTTCTTC
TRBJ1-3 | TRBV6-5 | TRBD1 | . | CASSYSTGGGNTIYF | TGTGCCAGCAGTTACTCGACAGGGGGTGGAAACACCATATATTTT
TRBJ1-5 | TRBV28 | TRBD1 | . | CASSTSRTSRGSQPQHF | TGTGCCAGCAGCACCTCACGGACTAGCAGGGGGAGTCAGCCCCAGCATTTT
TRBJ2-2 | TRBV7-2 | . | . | CASNRGWDTGELFF | TGTGCCAGCAACCGGGGATGGGACACCGGGGAGCTGTTTTTT
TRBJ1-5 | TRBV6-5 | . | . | CASHFGADSNQPQHF | TGTGCCAGCCACTTCGGGGCAGATAGCAATCAGCCCCAGCATTTT
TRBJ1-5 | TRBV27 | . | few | CASKSRASQPYQPQHF | TGTGCCAGCAAGAGCAGGGCGTCGCAGCCCTATCAGCCCCAGCATTTT
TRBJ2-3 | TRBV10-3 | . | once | CAISAADTQYF | TGTGCCATCAGTGCCGCAGATACGCAGTATTTT
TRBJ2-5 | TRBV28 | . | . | CASSSNRKTQYF | TGTGCCAGCAGTTCCAATCGAAAGACCCAGTACTTC
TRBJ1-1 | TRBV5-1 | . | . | CASSLARQGRMNTEAFF | TGCGCCAGCAGCTTGGCTCGGCAGGGGCGCATGAACACTGAAGCTTTCTTT
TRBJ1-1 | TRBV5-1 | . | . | CASSSPNTEAFF | TGCGCCAGCAGCTCCCCAAACACTGAAGCTTTCTTT
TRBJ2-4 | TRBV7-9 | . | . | CASSDEGSKNIQYF | TGTGCCAGCAGCGACGAGGGATCCAAAAACATTCAGTACTTC
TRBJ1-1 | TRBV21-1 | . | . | CASSKAMGSTNTEAFF | TGTGCCAGCAGCAAAGCGATGGGCTCAACGAACACTGAAGCTTTCTTT
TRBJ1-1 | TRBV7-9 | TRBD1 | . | CASSFGTENTEAFF | TGTGCCAGCAGCTTCGGGACAGAGAACACTGAAGCTTTCTTT
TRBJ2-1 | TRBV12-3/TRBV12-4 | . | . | CASSISLFLGQFF | TGTGCCAGCAGCATTTCTTTATTCCTTGGGCAGTTCTTC
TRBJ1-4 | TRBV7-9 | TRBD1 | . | CASTRTGSNEKLFF | TGTGCCAGCACCCGGACAGGGTCTAATGAAAAACTGTTTTTT
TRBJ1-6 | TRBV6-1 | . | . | CASSEIKGQSNSPLHF | TGTGCCAGCAGTGAAATAAAAGGACAGTCCAATTCACCCCTCCACTTT
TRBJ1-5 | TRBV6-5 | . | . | CASSYSIQGNQPQHF | TGTGCCAGCAGTTACTCGATACAGGGCAATCAGCCCCAGCATTTT
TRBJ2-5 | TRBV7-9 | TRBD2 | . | CASIGLAGGERVQETQYF | TGTGCCAGCATCGGACTAGCGGGAGGGGAAAGGGTTCAAGAGACCCAGTACTTC
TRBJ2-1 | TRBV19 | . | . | CASSRGSNEQFF | TGTGCCAGTAGTCGGGGGTCCAATGAGCAGTTCTTC
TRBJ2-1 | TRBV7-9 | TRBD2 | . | CASSLHSGGALNEQFF | TGTGCCAGCAGCCTACATAGCGGGGGGGCTCTCAATGAGCAGTTCTTC
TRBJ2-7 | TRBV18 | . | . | CASSPQEKYEQYF | TGTGCCAGCTCACCCCAGGAAAAGTACGAGCAGTACTTC
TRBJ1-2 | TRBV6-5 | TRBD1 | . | CASSYGDRAGYTF | TGTGCCAGCAGTTACGGGGACAGGGCTGGCTACACCTTC
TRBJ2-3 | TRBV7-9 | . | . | CASSRRSGIVLDTQYF | TGTGCCAGCAGCCGGAGATCCGGCATTGTGTTGGATACGCAGTATTTT
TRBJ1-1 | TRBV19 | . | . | CASRIKPRAGTEAFF | TGTGCCAGTAGGATCAAGCCCAGGGCGGGGACTGAAGCTTTCTTT
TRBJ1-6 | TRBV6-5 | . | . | CASSTTGGDNSPLHF | TGTGCCAGCAGTACCACCGGGGGCGATAATTCACCCCTCCACTTT
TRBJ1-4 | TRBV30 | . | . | CAWSGLNEKLFF | TGTGCCTGGAGTGGCCTTAATGAAAAACTGTTTTTT
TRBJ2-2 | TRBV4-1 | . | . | CASSQDGGTGELFF | TGCGCCAGCAGCCAAGATGGGGGGACCGGGGAGCTGTTTTTT